This T cell receptor (beta chain) was recorded in a study of yellow fever vaccine responses in identical twins. Study-wide findings and caveats: Twins' vaccine T cell responses reportedly seemed partly convergent and partly personalized.

TCRdb processed the RT-PCR reads anew with MiXCR; each CDR3 protein has one entry. The sample lists about 10,000 distinct CDR3 sequences; over 65% were seen once. Points on this clonotype: Its antigen remains unknown.

Germline values: CDR1 SGHRS, CDR2 YFSETQ. Trimming removed 0 bases from V and 8 bases from J, with 14 bases in between. The CDR3 is 14 residues long. This specimen was T cells from blood (PBMCs), unsorted or a sorted subset (not recorded which), taken before or after yellow fever vaccination (not recorded which). The chain is built from TRBV5-1 and TRBJ2-5; no firm D call. The sequence came from a woman under 30 who received the yellow fever vaccine. CDR3: CASSLVFRRETQYF. DNA for the CDR3: TGCGCCAGCAGCTTGGTGTTTAGAAGAGAAACCCAGTACTTC.